These T cell receptor beta chains were read from a single sample in a study of cytomegalovirus exposure and HLA in healthy donors. Method: immunoSEQ multiplex PCR; TCRdb's copy keeps in-frame clones and lacks some. The sample has 150,000 to 200,000 clones, about 9.4% seen once. The sample taken for sequencing was PBMCs. These receptors came from a woman between 25 and 40 years old in good health and CMV-seropositive. The CDR3 runs from the conserved cysteine through the conserved F or W. D genes are given only for firm matches. Size tells how often a clone was seen (once, few, many) or the class of an expanded clone, and some rows leave it out.

CDR3nt	CDR3aa	abundance	v_gene	j_gene	d_gene
TGTGCCAGCACCGGGGGGAGTTATAACTATGGCTACACCTTC	CASTGGSYNYGYTF	few	TRBV7-9	TRBJ1-2	.
TGTGCCAGCAGCTTGGGGGACTGGGGACTACCGGCCGAGCAGTACTTC	CASSLGDWGLPAEQYF	few	TRBV11-2	TRBJ2-7	TRBD2
TGCAGCGTTGACTTAACCGGGACTAGCGGTTCCTACGAGCAGTACTTC	CSVDLTGTSGSYEQYF	few	TRBV29-1	TRBJ2-7	TRBD2
TGCGCCAGCAGCCAAGGATGGCGGGAGCGCCCCTACAATGAGCAGTTCTTC	CASSQGWRERPYNEQFF	.	TRBV4-1	TRBJ2-1	TRBD2
TGTGCCAGCAGCTTAGGGCTGGGGAGGTATAACACCGGGGAGCTGTTTTTT	CASSLGLGRYNTGELFF	.	TRBV7-9	TRBJ2-2	.
TGTGCCAGCAGCTTAGCTTCTACAGCCAATCAGCCCCAGCATTTT	CASSLASTANQPQHF	few	TRBV7-2	TRBJ1-5	.
TGCGCCAGCAGCTGGGGGGGTGGACAAGAGACCCAGTACTTC	CASSWGGGQETQYF	few	TRBV5-1	TRBJ2-5	TRBD2
TGTGCCAGCAGTGGGGACGCTACGGGGGCCCAGTACTTC	CASSGDATGAQYF	few	TRBV2	TRBJ2-5	.
TGTGCCAGCAGCCGAACAATGAACACTGAAGCTTTCTTT	CASSRTMNTEAFF	few	TRBV14	TRBJ1-1	.
TGTGCCACCAGCTCTACTTACGAGCAGTACTTC	CATSSTYEQYF	.	TRBV15	TRBJ2-7	.
TGTGCCAGCAGCCCCCTCAGGGCTTTGAGTGAAAAACTGTTTTTT	CASSPLRALSEKLFF	.	TRBV2	TRBJ1-4	.
TGCGCCAGCAGCTCCGGGGGACCGGGACAGGCCCTCCATGGCTACACCTTC	CASSSGGPGQALHGYTF	.	TRBV5-1	TRBJ1-2	TRBD1
TGCAGTGCTAGGGGGGGGTCTGAAGCTTTCTTT	CSARGGSEAFF	.	TRBV20-1	TRBJ1-1	.
TGTGCCAGCAGTACTCTAGCGGGAGTAGGAGATACGCAGTATTTT	CASSTLAGVGDTQYF	.	TRBV6-1	TRBJ2-3	TRBD2
TGCGCCAGCAGCCTCTTAGCGGGAGGGTCCTACAATGAGCAGTTCTTC	CASSLLAGGSYNEQFF	.	TRBV5-1	TRBJ2-1	TRBD2
TGCGCCAGCAGCCGGACAGGGGTGGGCGAGCAGTACTTC	CASSRTGVGEQYF	.	TRBV5-1	TRBJ2-7	TRBD1
TGTGCCAGCAGGCCTAGCGGGAGGGATGAGCAGTTCTTC	CASRPSGRDEQFF	few	TRBV6-5	TRBJ2-1	TRBD2
TGTGCCAGCAGTGGACGACTAGCGGGAGCTTACGAGCAGTACTTC	CASSGRLAGAYEQYF	.	TRBV2	TRBJ2-7	TRBD2
TGCGCCAGCAGCTTAATGGATCAGGGGGTCGAGACCCAGTACTTC	CASSLMDQGVETQYF	.	TRBV7-9	TRBJ2-5	TRBD1
TGTGCCACCAGCAGATCTGCGGGACTAGCGGGAGAAGGGTCCTACGAGCAGTACTTC	CATSRSAGLAGEGSYEQYF	.	TRBV15	TRBJ2-7	TRBD2
TGCAGCGTTGGTGTGGGGGGCTATGGCTACACCTTC	CSVGVGGYGYTF	.	TRBV29-1	TRBJ1-2	.
TGTGCCAGCAGCGTAGAGGCGGGGTCGCTGGGAGATACGCAGTATTTT	CASSVEAGSLGDTQYF	.	TRBV9	TRBJ2-3	.
TGCGCCAGCAGCCAAGACGGCAGGTATAATGAAAAACTGTTTTTT	CASSQDGRYNEKLFF	few	TRBV4-1	TRBJ1-4	.
TGTGCCAGCAGTGGGGGGACTAGCGGGAGAGGCTACGAGCAGTACTTC	CASSGGTSGRGYEQYF	.	TRBV6-1	TRBJ2-7	TRBD2
TGCGCCAGCAGCTTCGGCGGTCAAGAGACCCAGTACTTC	CASSFGGQETQYF	.	TRBV5-1	TRBJ2-5	.
TGTGCCAGCAGCCTAAATATGCGGCAGGGTCACGAGCAGTACTTC	CASSLNMRQGHEQYF	.	TRBV5-8	TRBJ2-7	.
TGTGCCAGCAGCCTGGGTCGCGGAAGGAGTACCTACAATGAGCAGTTCTTC	CASSLGRGRSTYNEQFF	few	TRBV14	TRBJ2-1	.
TGTGCCAGCAGCTTGAATCGGGACTACGAGGGGACCCAGTACTTC	CASSLNRDYEGTQYF	few	TRBV5-4	TRBJ2-5	TRBD2
TGTGCCAGCAGCTTAGACAGGACAGGGGGCAAGAGGTATGGCTACACCTTC	CASSLDRTGGKRYGYTF	few	TRBV7-2	TRBJ1-2	TRBD1
TGTGCCAGCAGCAAAGGCCCCTGGGCAGGGGGCCACTACGAGCAGTACTTC	CASSKGPWAGGHYEQYF	few	TRBV21-1	TRBJ2-7	.
TGTGCCAGCAGCACCGGGACTTTACAAGAGACCCAGTACTTC	CASSTGTLQETQYF	.	TRBV11-1	TRBJ2-5	.
TGCGCCAGCAGTAATCAGGGGGCGCGTGGGGGCAATCAGCCCCAGCATTTT	CASSNQGARGGNQPQHF	few	TRBV10-2	TRBJ1-5	TRBD1
TGTGCCAGCCGTGGCGGGGGCCCCTACGAGCAGTACTTC	CASRGGGPYEQYF	.	TRBV6-1	TRBJ2-7	.
TGTGCCAGCAGCTTGGACAGGGTGGACATTCAGTACTTC	CASSLDRVDIQYF	few	TRBV5-6	TRBJ2-4	.
TGTGCCAGCAGAAAGTTGGAGAAGGCGGAGACCCAGTACTTC	CASRKLEKAETQYF	few	TRBV6-5	TRBJ2-5	.
TGCGCCAGCATCGTGGGGCCAGGACAGCCCTACGAGCAGTACTTC	CASIVGPGQPYEQYF	.	TRBV5-1	TRBJ2-7	.
TGCGCCAGCAGCTTGGGTGTGGACAGGTACAATGAGCAGTTCTTC	CASSLGVDRYNEQFF	.	TRBV5-1	TRBJ2-1	TRBD1
TGTGCCAGTAGTGGACAGGTGTATAATGAGCAGTTCTTC	CASSGQVYNEQFF	.	TRBV19	TRBJ2-1	TRBD1
TGTGCCAGCAGCTTAGTCCGGACTGGGCAGTTCTTC	CASSLVRTGQFF	few	TRBV7-8	TRBJ2-1	.
TGTGCCAGCAGTGGGGCCAGGGGTATTCCAGATACGCAGTATTTT	CASSGARGIPDTQYF	few	TRBV6-1	TRBJ2-3	.
TGTGCCAGCACCACTCAGGGTTTCTGGGAGACCCAGTACTTC	CASTTQGFWETQYF	.	TRBV7-8	TRBJ2-5	.
TGTGCCAGTAGGGCGGGACAGGGTCGGGAGACCCAGTACTTC	CASRAGQGRETQYF	few	TRBV19	TRBJ2-5	TRBD1